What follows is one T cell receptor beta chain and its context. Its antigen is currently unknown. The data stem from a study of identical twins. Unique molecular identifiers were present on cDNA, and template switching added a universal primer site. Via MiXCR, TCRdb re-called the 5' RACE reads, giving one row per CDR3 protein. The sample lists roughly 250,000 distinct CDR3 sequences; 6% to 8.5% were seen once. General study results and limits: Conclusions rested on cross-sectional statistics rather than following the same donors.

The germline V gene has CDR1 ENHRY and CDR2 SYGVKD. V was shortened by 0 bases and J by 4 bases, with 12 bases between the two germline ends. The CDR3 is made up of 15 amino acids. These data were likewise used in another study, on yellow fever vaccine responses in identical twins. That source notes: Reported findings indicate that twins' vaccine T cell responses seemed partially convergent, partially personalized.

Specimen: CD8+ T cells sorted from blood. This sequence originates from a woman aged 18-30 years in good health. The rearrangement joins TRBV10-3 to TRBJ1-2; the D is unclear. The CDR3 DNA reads TGTGCCATCAGTGAGTCGAACCGCCTAGCCTATGGCTACACCTTC. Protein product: CAISESNRLAYGYTF.